Presented here are 18 T cell receptor beta chains from one specimen sequenced in a study of blood T cells in healthy people across ages. With a J-beta primer mix and a sample-barcoded 5' primer, a second PCR ran roughly 6 to 11 cycles. MiXCR was run by TCRdb on the 5' RACE reads, yielding one entry per CDR3 protein. The repertoire holds approximately 830,000 distinct CDR3 sequences, with approximately 59% as singletons. Sequencing was carried out using blood. All receptors come from a man aged 30 to 45 in good health.

This clonotype was picked up a small number of times. The rearrangement uses TRBV7-2 and TRBJ2-5, with D possibly TRBD2 on 6 matching bases. Trimming took off 3 bases at V and 2 bases at J, with 13 bases between the two ends. This CDR3 comprises 15 residues. The germline V gene encodes CDR1 SGHTA and CDR2 FQGNSA. The CDR3 loop reads CASSLAFGGQETQYF. The DNA for the CDR3 is TGTGCCAGCAGCTTGGCTTTTGGAGGGCAAGAGACCCAGTACTTC.

The chain recombines TRBV9 with TRBJ2-7; 8 nucleotides line up with TRBD1. The CDR3 loop spans 15 amino acids. V dropped 0 bases and J dropped 6; count of bases not matched to a gene: 8. Germline assignment: CDR1 SGDLS and CDR2 YYNGEE. CDR3 protein: CASSVEDRVICEQYF. CDR3 DNA: TGTGCCAGCAGCGTAGAGGACAGGGTCATCTGCGAGCAGTACTTC.

The chain couples TRBV7-2 to TRBJ2-2; D not resolved. The germline V and J ends were trimmed by 3 bases and 6 bases, with 8 bases remaining between them. Looked up from germline, CDR1 is SGHTA and CDR2 is FQGNSA. This CDR3 has 13 residues. The CDR3 sequence: CASSFDGSGELFF. The CDR3 DNA reads TGTGCCAGCAGCTTCGATGGTTCCGGGGAGCTGTTTTTT.

A word on this clonotype: Germline is not matched at one junction end, which may reflect a read error. The genes are TRBV10-3 and TRBJ2-2; no clear D gene. The CDR3 is 16 residues long. Germline CDR1 and CDR2: ENHRY and SYGVKD. The CDR3 nucleotides are TGTGCCATTAGTGAGAAAATAGGCTCATACACCGGGGAGCTGTTTTTT. Residues: CAISEKIGSYTGELFF.

The V gene is TRBV10-3, the J gene TRBJ2-1, with 15 bases fitting TRBD2. The CDR3 contains 19 residues. V lost 0 bases, J lost 3 bases, and 6 bases stayed unmatched. The germline V gene encodes CDR1 ENHRY and CDR2 SYGVKD. CDR3 DNA: TGTGCCATCAGTGAGTCTAAAGGGACTAGCGGGGGGCTCTACAATGAGCAGTTCTTC. It is translated as CAISESKGTSGGLYNEQFF.

The chain couples TRBV9 to TRBJ2-3, with unresolved D. V lost 2 bases, J lost 0 bases, and 7 bases lay in between. Germline V gives CDR1 SGDLS, CDR2 YYNGEE. This CDR3 spans 14 amino acids. The CDR3, as DNA: TGTGCCAGCAGCGTTGGGATGAGCACAGATACGCAGTATTTT. Encoded protein: CASSVGMSTDTQYF.

The rearrangement uses TRBV12-3 or TRBV12-4 and TRBJ2-3, with 9 bases identical to TRBD1. The CDR3 loop spans 14 amino acids. Trimming cost V 6 bases and J 8 bases; bases outside gene matches: 9. CDR3 in amino acids: CASSFSGTGSTQYF. Here the CDR3 DNA reads TGTGCCAGCAGCTTCTCCGGGACAGGGAGTACGCAGTATTTT.

This clonotype has more than one count but fewer than ten. The chain employs TRBV5-1 and TRBJ2-5, with D uncertain. The ends were cut back, 0 bases at V and 4 bases at J, with 7 bases in the middle. CDR3 length: 13 residues. CDR1 and CDR2 from the germline V gene are SGHRS and YFSETQ. The chain's CDR3 is CASSLETVETQYF. CDR3 coding DNA: TGCGCCAGCAGCTTGGAGACTGTAGAGACCCAGTACTTC.

The CDR3 protein is CAISESDRSSYEQYF. The DNA for the CDR3 is TGTGCCATCAGTGAGTCTGACAGGAGCTCCTACGAGCAGTACTTC. V usage is TRBV10-3 and J usage is TRBJ2-7; the D gene is possibly TRBD1 (6 bases). Trimming took 0 bases from V and 0 from J, leaving 9 bases between them. The CDR3 length is 15 residues. Per germline, CDR1 ENHRY and CDR2 SYGVKD.

The chain joins TRBV29-1 to TRBJ2-5; tentatively, D is TRBD1 (6 bases). V dropped 7 bases and J dropped 4 bases, with 19 bases sitting between them. Germline V gives CDR1 SQVTM, CDR2 ANQGSEA. This CDR3 region has 14 residues. The CDR3 here is CSAPVWGRPETQYF. The CDR3 DNA reads TGCAGCGCCCCTGTTTGGGGGCGCCCAGAGACCCAGTACTTC.

The rearrangement joins TRBV12-3 or TRBV12-4 to TRBJ2-3; the D gene could be TRBD1 or TRBD2 (7 bases each). This CDR3 comprises 14 residues. Trimming took 3 bases from V and 4 from J, leaving 11 bases between them. The CDR3 is CASSFRGGPDTQYF. The CDR3 nucleotides are TGTGCCAGCAGTTTCAGGGGGGGGCCAGATACGCAGTATTTT.

This chain uses TRBV6-5 with TRBJ2-1, with 9 bases that match TRBD2. The J segment lost 7 bases and the V segment lost 2 bases, leaving 18 bases of the junction unmatched. This CDR3 comprises 19 residues. Germline lookup yields CDR1 MNHEY and CDR2 SVGAGI. The CDR3 is CASSYEIARAGGILNEQFF. The CDR3 DNA follows: TGTGCCAGCAGTTACGAGATCGCCCGAGCGGGGGGTATCTTGAATGAGCAGTTCTTC.

The table lists this clonotype with a few counts. The chain combines TRBV2 with TRBJ1-1, with 7 nucleotides matching TRBD1. The V gene end was trimmed by 7 bases and the J gene end by 1 base; junction bases not matched to a gene: 6. The CDR3 has 14 amino acids. Germline-derived CDR1 and CDR2 are SNHLY and FYNNEI. Written as DNA, the CDR3 is TGTGCCAGCATCCTGGGACAGTGGAACACTGAAGCTTTCTTT. Translation: CASILGQWNTEAFF.

The gene calls are TRBV7-3 and TRBJ2-1; possible D gene TRBD1, 5 bases. The closer fit of TRBJ2-7 to the DNA end suggests the J call may be wrong. Germline V gene data show CDR1 as SGHTA and CDR2 as FQGTGA. There are 16 residues in the CDR3. CDR3: CASSLAGQVMTYEQYF. CDR3 DNA: TGTGCCAGCAGCTTAGCAGGGCAGGTCATGACATACGAGCAGTACTTC.

CDR3 protein: CASSLRQYSYEQYF. CDR3 nucleotide sequence: TGTGCCAGCAGCTTAAGACAGTACTCCTACGAGCAGTACTTC. The chain carries TRBV13 and TRBJ2-7, with D perhaps TRBD1 (5 bases). Germline loops: CDR1 PRHDT, CDR2 FYEKMQ (reference sequence). This CDR3 is built from 14 residues. The V end lost 2 bases, the J end lost 0 bases, and 8 bases lay between the germline ends.

This clonotype has more than one count but fewer than ten. J is TRBJ2-1 and V is TRBV6-1, with 8 bases that match TRBD2. From germline, CDR1 is MNHNS and CDR2 SASEGT. This CDR3 contains 15 residues. V lost 4 bases, J lost 3 bases, and 5 bases stayed unmatched. CDR3 sequence reads: CASSVTSGDYNEQFF. The CDR3 nucleotides are TGTGCCAGCAGTGTTACTAGCGGAGACTACAATGAGCAGTTCTTC.

This clonotype occurred a few times. The chain is built from TRBV20-1 and TRBJ2-3, with TRBD1 as a possible D gene (6 bases). Trimming stripped 6 bases from V and 0 bases from J, with 13 bases between. This CDR3 comprises 14 residues. The germline gives CDR1 DFQATT, CDR2 SNEGSKA (reference sequence). CDR3 sequence reads: CSALQGMSTDTQYF. The CDR3 nucleotides read TGCAGTGCCCTCCAGGGGATGAGCACAGATACGCAGTATTTT.

DNA of the CDR3: TGTGCCAGCAGTATGCAGGGGGGGGGCAATCAGCCCCAGCATTTT. As protein: CASSMQGGGNQPQHF. The gene calls are TRBV12-3 or TRBV12-4 and TRBJ1-5, with 7 bases aligning to TRBD1. The CDR3 spans 15 residues. V lost 5 bases to trimming and J lost 2 bases; unmatched junction nucleotides: 6.